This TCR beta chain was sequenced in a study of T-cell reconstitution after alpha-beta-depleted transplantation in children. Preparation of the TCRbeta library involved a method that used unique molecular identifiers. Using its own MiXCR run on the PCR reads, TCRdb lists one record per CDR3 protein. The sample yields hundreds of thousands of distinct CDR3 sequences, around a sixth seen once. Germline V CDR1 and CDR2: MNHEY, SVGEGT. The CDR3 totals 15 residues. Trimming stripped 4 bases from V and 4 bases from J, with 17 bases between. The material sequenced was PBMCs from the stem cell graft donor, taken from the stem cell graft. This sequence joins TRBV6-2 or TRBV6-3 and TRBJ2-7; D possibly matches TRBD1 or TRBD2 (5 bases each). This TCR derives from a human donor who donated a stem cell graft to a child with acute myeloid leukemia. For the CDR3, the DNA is TGTGCCAGCAGTTTCGAACAGGAGGTCCTATACGAGCAGTACTTC. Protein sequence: CASSFEQEVLYEQYF.